This paragraph covers one TCR beta chain sequence. As yet, its antigen is unknown. The data belong to a study of somatic mutations in cytotoxic T cells in rheumatoid arthritis. Overall study context: Patient blood, approximately 32 ml in EDTA, was obtained immediately after diagnosis and prior to the start of any treatment. Flow sorting of some V beta antibody-stained T cells reached nearly 100% purity, with V beta1+ cells also TCRB-sequenced.

Sequencing was performed with immunoSEQ multiplex PCR; in TCRdb, only in-frame clones are kept and a portion is missing. The sample carries approximately 20,000 clones, under 85% recorded once. The ends lost 0 bases at V and 6 bases at J; junction bases unmatched: 3. This CDR3 has 16 residues. Germline lookup yields CDR1 SGHRS and CDR2 YFSETQ. The CD4+ and CD8+ fractions came from positive magnetic bead selection and were purity-checked by flow cytometry. Study findings and constraints: Of 65 patients, 8 had a largest CD8+ clone that exceeded 20% of CD8+ cells.

This receptor was taken from a man aged 18 to 30 with rheumatoid arthritis. The chain joins TRBV5-1 to TRBJ2-1; 13 bases are a match to TRBD2. Sequenced input: CD8+ T cells sorted from blood. The CDR3 DNA follows: TGCGCCAGCAGCTTGGCCGGGACTAGCGGGGTCAATGAGCAGTTCTTC. This gives the protein CASSLAGTSGVNEQFF. The entire variable domain, with the rest obtained from reference TRBV5-1 and TRBJ2-1, is as follows: KAGVTQTPRYLIKTRGQQVTLSCSPISGHRSVSWYQQTPGQGLQFLFEYFSETQRNKGNFPGRFSGRQFSNSRSEMNVSTLELGDSALYLCASSLAGTSGVNEQFFGPGTRLTVL.